These T cell receptor beta chains were read from a single sample in a study of T cells expressing NK-cell markers. TCRdb reprocessed the 5' RACE reads and stores each CDR3 protein as one record, lacking DNA. Recorded for this sample: about 440,000 distinct CDR3 sequences. Sequenced material: blood T cells: a sorted CD56 or NKG2C T cell subset, CD4+ or CD8+ T cells, or bulk PBMC T cells (not recorded which). The receptor source for this set is a woman aged 18 to 75 in good health. Both conserved end residues are part of each CDR3.

TRBV5-1	TRBJ2-1	CASSLEPSGSGTEQFF
TRBV20-1	TRBJ1-2	CSAKVNYGYTF
TRBV5-1	TRBJ2-2	CASSLGQPTGELFF
TRBV12-3/TRBV12-4	TRBJ2-5	CARLMGGPEETQYF
TRBV4-3	TRBJ2-1	CASSQGWGVGNEQFF
TRBV11-1	TRBJ2-5	CASSKDGGETQYF
TRBV14	TRBJ1-6	CASSPTVAYSPLHF
TRBV5-4	TRBJ2-1	CASSLDRGTYNEQFF
TRBV20-1	TRBJ2-2	CSAGHPGGELFF
TRBV6-1	TRBJ1-5	CASQGGSPDYSNQPQHF
TRBV5-1	TRBJ2-5	CASSSNWRGGLRQETQYF
TRBV20-1	TRBJ2-1	CSARDHSPVAGGYNEQFF
TRBV5-1	TRBJ2-5	CASSDSGGAETQYF
TRBV5-1	TRBJ1-6	CASSPDPRSPLHF
TRBV4-3	TRBJ2-3	CASSQDWQSSTDTQYF
TRBV18	TRBJ2-5	CASSPWDSQETQYF
TRBV6-5	TRBJ1-1	CASSYSAGGSEAFF
TRBV5-1	TRBJ2-1	CASSPQGLAGPNEQFF
TRBV14	TRBJ1-2	CASSQVGGYGYTF
TRBV29-1	TRBJ2-7	CSVLFGGGSYEQYF
TRBV7-2	TRBJ2-3	CASRQGGSTDTQYF
TRBV29-1	TRBJ1-1	CSVAHQGGCLF
TRBV12-3/TRBV12-4	TRBJ2-2	CASSFDIGELFF
TRBV6-1	TRBJ1-4	CASTSHPAATNEKLFF
TRBV20-1	TRBJ1-3	CSARGFGGTGNTIYF
TRBV9	TRBJ2-1	CASSVGLAVYNEQFF
TRBV29-1	TRBJ1-2	CSAGGSGDGYTF
TRBV6-2/TRBV6-3	TRBJ2-1	CASSDPSSGKNEQFF
TRBV5-1	TRBJ1-4	CASKSGVATNEKLFF
TRBV12-3/TRBV12-4	TRBJ1-2	CASRLDPANYGYTF
TRBV12-3/TRBV12-4	TRBJ1-1	CASIKGRVNTEAFF
TRBV3-1	TRBJ2-2	CASSPSSGTMNTGELFF
TRBV7-2	TRBJ2-1	CASSLVREAPNEQFF
TRBV6-2/TRBV6-3	TRBJ2-1	CAILTSGGRSYNEQFF
TRBV4-3	TRBJ2-7	CASSQDVTDAYEQYF
TRBV12-5	TRBJ2-2	CASGLAGVTGELFF
TRBV12-3/TRBV12-4	TRBJ2-5	CASSSLPKETQYF
TRBV7-9	TRBJ2-1	CASSFPRGRENEQFF
TRBV28	TRBJ2-7	CASSFVASGYEQYF
TRBV7-2	TRBJ1-6	CASSGLGQESYNSPLHF
TRBV11-2	TRBJ2-3	CASSSKLPSGGATDTQYF
TRBV5-5	TRBJ2-5	CASRLWGDQETQYF
TRBV6-5	TRBJ2-3	CASSYSTSGGTDTQYF
TRBV7-3	TRBJ1-2	CASSLSSREDGYTF
TRBV5-1	TRBJ2-5	CASSPPPGRDLASSVETQYF
TRBV6-4	TRBJ1-1	CASSKEGGNTEAFF
TRBV6-4	TRBJ2-1	CASSEKFGVYNEQFF
TRBV20-1	TRBJ1-1	CSAPEGGPNTEAFF
TRBV7-2	TRBJ2-1	CASSLWTSGGPLNEQFF
TRBV6-2/TRBV6-3	TRBJ2-7	CASTRLAGGPYEQYF
TRBV9	TRBJ2-3	CASSVPRGAGVETDTQYF
TRBV27	TRBJ1-6	CASSFLTPASETPLHF
TRBV29-1	TRBJ2-7	CSVPMDSGQGEQYF
TRBV6-2/TRBV6-3	TRBJ1-6	CASRHRAGSYNSPLHF
TRBV5-1	TRBJ1-2	CASSLQDSVGYTF
TRBV28	TRBJ1-1	CASNWRGGATEAFF
TRBV5-1	TRBJ2-7	CASSLEDPPGEQYF
TRBV20-1	TRBJ2-1	CSAQDRVHNEQFF
TRBV7-2	TRBJ1-1	CASSLGLGGLAFF